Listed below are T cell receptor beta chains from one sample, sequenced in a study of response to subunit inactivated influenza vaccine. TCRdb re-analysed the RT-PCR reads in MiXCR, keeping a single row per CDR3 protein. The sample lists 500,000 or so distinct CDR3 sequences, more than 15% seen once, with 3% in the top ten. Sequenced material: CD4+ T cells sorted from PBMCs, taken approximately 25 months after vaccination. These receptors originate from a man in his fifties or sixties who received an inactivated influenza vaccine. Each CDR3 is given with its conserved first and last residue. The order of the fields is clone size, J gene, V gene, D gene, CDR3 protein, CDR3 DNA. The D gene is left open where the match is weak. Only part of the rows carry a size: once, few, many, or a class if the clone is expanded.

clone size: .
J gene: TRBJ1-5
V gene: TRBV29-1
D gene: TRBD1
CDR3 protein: CSVADRNNQPQHF
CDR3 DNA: TGCAGCGTTGCGGACAGGAACAATCAGCCCCAGCATTTT

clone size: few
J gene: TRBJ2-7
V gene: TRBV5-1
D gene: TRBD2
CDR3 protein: CASSPGTSSTNEQYF
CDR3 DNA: TGCGCCAGCAGCCCGGGGACTAGCAGTACGAACGAGCAGTACTTC

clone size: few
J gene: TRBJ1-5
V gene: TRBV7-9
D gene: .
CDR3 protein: CASSSGQLLQPQHF
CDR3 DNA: TGTGCCAGCAGCTCAGGACAGCTCCTTCAGCCCCAGCATTTT

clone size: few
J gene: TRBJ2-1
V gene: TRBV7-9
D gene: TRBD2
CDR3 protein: CASSLGIGLAGDNEQFF
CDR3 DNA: TGTGCCAGCAGCTTGGGGATAGGGCTAGCGGGGGACAATGAGCAGTTCTTC

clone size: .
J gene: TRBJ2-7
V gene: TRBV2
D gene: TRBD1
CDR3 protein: CASSVGTGAYEQYF
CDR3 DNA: TGTGCCAGCAGTGTCGGGACAGGGGCCTACGAGCAGTACTTC

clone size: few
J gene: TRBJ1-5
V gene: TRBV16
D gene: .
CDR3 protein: CASSQQGYSNQPQHF
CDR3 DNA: TGTGCCAGCAGCCAACAGGGTTATAGCAATCAGCCCCAGCATTTT

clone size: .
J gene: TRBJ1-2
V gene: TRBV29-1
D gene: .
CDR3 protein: CSVEDNTGYGYTF
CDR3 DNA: TGCAGCGTTGAGGACAACACTGGGTATGGCTACACCTTC

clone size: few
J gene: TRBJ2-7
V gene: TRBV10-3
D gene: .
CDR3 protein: CAISSRVEGEQYF
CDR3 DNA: TGTGCCATCAGTAGTAGGGTGGAAGGCGAGCAGTACTTC

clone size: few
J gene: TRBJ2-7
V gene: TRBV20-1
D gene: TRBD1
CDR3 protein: CSSGRTGVYEQYF
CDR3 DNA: TGCAGTAGTGGCAGGACAGGGGTCTACGAGCAGTACTTC

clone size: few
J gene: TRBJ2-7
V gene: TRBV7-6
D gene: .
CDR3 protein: CASSLVLEGEQYF
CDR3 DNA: TGTGCCAGCAGCTTAGTTCTCGAGGGCGAGCAGTACTTC

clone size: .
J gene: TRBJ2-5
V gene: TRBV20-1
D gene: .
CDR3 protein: CSARIPRLVGETQYF
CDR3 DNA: TGCAGTGCTAGAATCCCACGACTAGTTGGGGAGACCCAGTACTTC

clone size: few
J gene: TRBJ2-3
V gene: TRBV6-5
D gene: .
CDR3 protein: CASSYSRSTGDTQYF
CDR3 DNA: TGTGCCAGCAGTTACTCGAGAAGCACGGGAGATACGCAGTATTTT

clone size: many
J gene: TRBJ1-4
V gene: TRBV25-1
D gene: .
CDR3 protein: CASSAQGSGEKLFF
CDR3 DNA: TGTGCCAGCAGTGCCCAGGGATCGGGGGAAAAACTGTTTTTT

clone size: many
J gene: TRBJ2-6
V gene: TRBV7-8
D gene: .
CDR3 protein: CASSLAYSARSSGANVLTF
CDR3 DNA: TGTGCCAGCAGCTTAGCCTACTCAGCTCGCAGCTCTGGGGCCAACGTCCTGACTTTC

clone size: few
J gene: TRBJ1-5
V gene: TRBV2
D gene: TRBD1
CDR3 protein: CASSPTGGGNQPQHF
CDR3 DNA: TGTGCCAGCAGCCCCACAGGGGGCGGCAATCAGCCCCAGCATTTT

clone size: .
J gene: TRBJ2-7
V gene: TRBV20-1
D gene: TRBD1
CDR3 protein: CSASSTGGRSYEQYF
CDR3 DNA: TGCAGTGCTAGTTCTACAGGGGGCCGGTCCTACGAGCAGTACTTC

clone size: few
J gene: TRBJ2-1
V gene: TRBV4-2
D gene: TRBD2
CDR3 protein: CASSQDISGRSYNEQFF
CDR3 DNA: TGTGCCAGCAGCCAAGACATTAGCGGGAGGTCCTACAATGAGCAGTTCTTC

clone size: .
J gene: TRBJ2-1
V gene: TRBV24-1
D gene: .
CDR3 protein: CATSDWQGFTYNEQFF
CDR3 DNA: TGTGCCACCAGTGATTGGCAGGGGTTTACCTACAATGAGCAGTTCTTC

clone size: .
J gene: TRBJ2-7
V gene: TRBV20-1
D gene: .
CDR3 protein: CSARDGGALGYEQYF
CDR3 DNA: TGCAGTGCTAGAGATGGCGGGGCCCTCGGCTACGAGCAGTACTTC

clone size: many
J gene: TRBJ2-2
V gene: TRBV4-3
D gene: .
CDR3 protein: CASSQTVFTGELFF
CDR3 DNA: TGCGCCAGCAGCCAAACAGTTTTCACCGGGGAGCTGTTTTTT

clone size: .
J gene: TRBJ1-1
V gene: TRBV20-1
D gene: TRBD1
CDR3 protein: CSADLGQGISAFF
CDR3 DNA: TGCAGTGCGGACCTGGGACAGGGAATATCAGCTTTCTTT

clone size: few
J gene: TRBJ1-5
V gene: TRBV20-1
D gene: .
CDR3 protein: CSAREDSFKGPQHF
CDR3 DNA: TGCAGTGCTAGAGAGGACAGTTTCAAAGGGCCCCAGCATTTT

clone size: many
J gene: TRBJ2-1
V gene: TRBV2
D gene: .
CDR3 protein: CASNAQGNNEQFF
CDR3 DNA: TGTGCCAGCAATGCCCAGGGCAACAATGAGCAGTTCTTC

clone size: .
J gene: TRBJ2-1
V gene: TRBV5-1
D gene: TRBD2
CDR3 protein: CASSLAPSGSLGELFF
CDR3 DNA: TGCGCCAGCAGCTTGGCGCCTAGCGGGAGTTTGGGTGAGCTGTTCTTC

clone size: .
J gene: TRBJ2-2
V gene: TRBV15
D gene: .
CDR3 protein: CATSRDRIANTGELFF
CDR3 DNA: TGTGCCACCAGCAGAGATAGGATAGCGAACACCGGGGAGCTGTTTTTT

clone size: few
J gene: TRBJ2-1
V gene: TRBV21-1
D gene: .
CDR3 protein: CASSYPGLPYNEQFF
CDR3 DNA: TGTGCCAGCAGTTATCCGGGACTTCCCTACAATGAGCAGTTCTTC

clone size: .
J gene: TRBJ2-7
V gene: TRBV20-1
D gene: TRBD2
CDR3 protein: CSAPGLAGSSYEQYF
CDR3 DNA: TGCAGTGCCCCGGGACTAGCGGGGAGCTCCTACGAGCAGTACTTC

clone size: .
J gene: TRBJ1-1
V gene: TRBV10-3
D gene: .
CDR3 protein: CAISDPQGRGNTEAFF
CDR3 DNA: TGTGCCATCAGTGACCCACAGGGCCGGGGGAACACTGAAGCTTTCTTT

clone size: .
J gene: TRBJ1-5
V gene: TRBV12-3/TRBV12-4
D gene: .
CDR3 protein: CASSVTGAKSPQHF
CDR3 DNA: TGTGCCAGCAGTGTTACCGGGGCCAAGTCGCCCCAGCATTTT

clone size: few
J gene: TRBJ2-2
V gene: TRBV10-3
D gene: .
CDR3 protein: CASSRVAPFSGGAAGELFF
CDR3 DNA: TGTGCCAGCAGTCGAGTCGCCCCGTTTTCTGGGGGGGCAGCGGGGGAGCTGTTTTTT

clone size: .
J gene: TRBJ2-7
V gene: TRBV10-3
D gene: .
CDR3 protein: CAISESSSDYEQYF
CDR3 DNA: TGTGCCATCAGTGAGTCTTCTTCCGACTACGAGCAGTACTTC

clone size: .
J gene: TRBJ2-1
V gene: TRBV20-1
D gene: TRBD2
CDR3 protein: CSARDLAGGGEQFF
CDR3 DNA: TGCAGTGCTAGAGACCTAGCGGGAGGGGGCGAGCAGTTCTTC

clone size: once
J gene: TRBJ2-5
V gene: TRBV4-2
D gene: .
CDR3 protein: CASSQDRSQETQYF
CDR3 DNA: TGTGCCAGCAGCCAAGATCGGAGTCAAGAGACCCAGTACTTC

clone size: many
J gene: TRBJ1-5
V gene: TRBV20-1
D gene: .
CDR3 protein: CSASLSNQPQHF
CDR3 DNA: TGCAGTGCTAGTCTTAGCAATCAGCCCCAGCATTTT

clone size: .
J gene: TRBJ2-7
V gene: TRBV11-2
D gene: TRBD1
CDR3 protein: CASSSLLGTAQNSYEQYF
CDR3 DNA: TGTGCCAGCAGCTCTCTCCTTGGGACAGCGCAGAACTCCTACGAGCAGTACTTC

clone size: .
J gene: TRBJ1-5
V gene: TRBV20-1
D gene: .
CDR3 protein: CSASGAYSNQPQHF
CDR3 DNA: TGCAGTGCTAGTGGGGCATATAGCAATCAGCCCCAGCATTTT

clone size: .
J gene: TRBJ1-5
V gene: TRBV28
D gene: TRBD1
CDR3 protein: CASSPDRAASQPQHF
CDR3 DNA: TGTGCCAGCAGCCCGGACAGGGCGGCTAGTCAGCCCCAGCATTTT

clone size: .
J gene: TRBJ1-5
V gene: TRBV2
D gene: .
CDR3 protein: CASSLDGRLSNQPQHF
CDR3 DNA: TGTGCCAGCAGTTTGGACGGACGTCTAAGCAATCAGCCCCAGCATTTT

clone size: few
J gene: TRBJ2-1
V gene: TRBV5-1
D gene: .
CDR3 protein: CASSQNQEQFF
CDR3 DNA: TGCGCCAGCAGTCAGAACCAAGAGCAGTTCTTC

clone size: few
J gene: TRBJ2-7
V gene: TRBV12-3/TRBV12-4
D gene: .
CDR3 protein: CASTRGGTYEQYF
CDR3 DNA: TGTGCCAGCACCAGGGGCGGGACCTACGAGCAGTACTTC

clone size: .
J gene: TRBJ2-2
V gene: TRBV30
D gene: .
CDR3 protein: CAWRKGPNTGELFF
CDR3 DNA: TGTGCCTGGAGGAAGGGACCAAACACCGGGGAGCTGTTTTTT

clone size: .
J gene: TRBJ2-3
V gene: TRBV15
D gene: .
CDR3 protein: CATSRDPVRGGTDTQYF
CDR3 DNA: TGTGCCACCAGCAGAGATCCGGTAAGGGGAGGCACAGATACGCAGTATTTT

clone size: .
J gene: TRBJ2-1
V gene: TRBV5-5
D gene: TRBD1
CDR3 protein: CASTIQGQGFYNEQFF
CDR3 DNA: TGTGCCAGCACCATCCAGGGACAGGGTTTTTACAATGAGCAGTTCTTC

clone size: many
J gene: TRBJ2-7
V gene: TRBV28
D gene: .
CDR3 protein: CASRTWDEQYF
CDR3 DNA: TGTGCCAGCAGGACGTGGGACGAGCAGTACTTC

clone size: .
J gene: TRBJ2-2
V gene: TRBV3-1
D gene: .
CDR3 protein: CASSQEFTGYTGELFF
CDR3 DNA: TGTGCCAGCAGCCAGGAATTCACAGGGTACACCGGGGAGCTGTTTTTT

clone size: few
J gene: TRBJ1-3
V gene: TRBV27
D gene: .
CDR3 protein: CASSSGTTGNTIYF
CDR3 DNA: TGTGCCAGCAGTTCCGGGACAACTGGAAACACCATATATTTT

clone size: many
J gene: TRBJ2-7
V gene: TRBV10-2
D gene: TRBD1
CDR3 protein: CASSRGQGALEQYF
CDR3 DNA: TGCGCCAGCAGCAGGGGCCAGGGGGCTCTCGAGCAGTACTTC

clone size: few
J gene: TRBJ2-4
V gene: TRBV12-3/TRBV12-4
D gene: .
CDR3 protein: CASSVGLYEGNIQYF
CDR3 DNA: TGTGCCAGCAGCGTCGGGCTCTATGAGGGAAACATTCAGTACTTC

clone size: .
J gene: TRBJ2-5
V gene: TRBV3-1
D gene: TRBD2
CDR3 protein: CASSQVVGGEETQYF
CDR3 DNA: TGTGCCAGCAGCCAAGTCGTCGGGGGGGAAGAGACCCAGTACTTC

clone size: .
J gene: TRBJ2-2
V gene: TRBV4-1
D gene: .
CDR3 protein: CASSHAVSGGELFF
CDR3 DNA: TGCGCCAGCAGCCACGCAGTTTCAGGGGGGGAGCTGTTTTTT

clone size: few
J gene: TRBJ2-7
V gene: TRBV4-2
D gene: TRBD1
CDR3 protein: CASSQSHRGDEQYF
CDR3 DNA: TGTGCCAGCAGCCAAAGCCACAGGGGTGACGAGCAGTACTTC

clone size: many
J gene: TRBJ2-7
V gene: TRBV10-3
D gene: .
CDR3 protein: CAISGSGTTYEQYF
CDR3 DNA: TGTGCCATCAGTGGCTCCGGGACCACCTACGAGCAGTACTTC

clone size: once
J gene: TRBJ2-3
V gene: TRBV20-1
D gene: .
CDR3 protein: CSAVSFSTDTQYF
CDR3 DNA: TGCAGTGCGGTCAGTTTCAGCACAGATACGCAGTATTTT

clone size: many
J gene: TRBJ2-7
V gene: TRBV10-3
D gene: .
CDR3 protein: CAISVSSDSYEQYF
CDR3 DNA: TGTGCCATCAGTGTTTCTAGCGACTCCTACGAGCAGTACTTC

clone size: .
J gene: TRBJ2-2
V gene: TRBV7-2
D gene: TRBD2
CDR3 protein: CASSPRASGNTGELFF
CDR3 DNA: TGTGCCAGCAGCCCGAGGGCTAGCGGCAACACCGGGGAGCTGTTTTTT

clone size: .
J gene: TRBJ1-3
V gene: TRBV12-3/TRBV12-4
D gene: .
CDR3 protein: CASSLRHLPGNTIYF
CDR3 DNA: TGTGCCAGCAGTTTACGGCATCTTCCTGGAAACACCATATATTTT

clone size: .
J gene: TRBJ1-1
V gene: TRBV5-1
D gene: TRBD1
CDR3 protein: CASSIGDSRSNTEAFF
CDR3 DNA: TGCGCCAGCAGCATCGGGGACAGCAGATCGAACACTGAAGCTTTCTTT

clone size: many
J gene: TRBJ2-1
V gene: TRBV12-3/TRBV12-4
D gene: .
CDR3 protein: CASTILQEQFF
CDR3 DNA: TGTGCCAGCACCATCCTACAGGAGCAGTTCTTC

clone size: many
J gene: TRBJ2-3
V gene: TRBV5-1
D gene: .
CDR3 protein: CASSYGTDTQYF
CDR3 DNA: TGCGCCAGCAGCTATGGGACAGATACGCAGTATTTT

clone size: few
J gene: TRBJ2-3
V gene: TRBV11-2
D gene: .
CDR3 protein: CASSLVMLPTDTQYF
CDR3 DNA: TGTGCCAGCAGCTTAGTAATGCTGCCCACAGATACGCAGTATTTT